This paragraph covers one TCR beta chain sequence. The CDR3 is 16 residues long. J lost 5 bases, V lost 5 bases, and 13 bases had no gene match. Germline assignment: CDR1 SGHTA and CDR2 FQGTGA. These data come from a study of blood T cell repertoires in COVID-19. For the study at large: Material from acute and convalescent COVID-19 was sourced from the United States, Italy and Spain. Sample material is recorded as cDNA or gDNA derived from T cells, B-cell-depleted T cells, or PBMCs.

In the original workflow: Amplification of reference gene primers was used by the study to estimate nucleated cell counts. Clones were read by immunoSEQ multiplex PCR, and TCRdb kept only the in-frame ones, dropping some. Clonal size and the V and J genes are those of that table, whereas D and trimming came from the DNA. This table has over 100,000 clones, about four fifths appearing once. Sequenced sample: peripheral blood. V gene TRBV7-3 combines with J gene TRBJ2-5, with 8 bases lining up with TRBD1. This receptor was identified in a woman older than 75 with active or convalescent COVID-19. The CDR3 here is CASSPTYRTGMETQYF. CDR3 DNA sequence: TGTGCCAGCAGCCCAACCTATCGGACAGGGATGGAGACCCAGTACTTC.